Reported below is one T cell receptor (beta chain). Its antigen remains undetermined. Base qualities are not at hand, and no much larger clone is one base apart. TCRbeta CDR3 regions were amplified from genomic DNA by means of the immunoSEQ Assay, a bias-controlled multiplex PCR. For the original study's pipeline: Within the assay, amplification of reference gene primers was used to estimate how many nucleated cells each sample contained. Sequence reads were collapsed and filtered to measure the absolute abundance of every unique TCRbeta CDR3 rearrangement. Productive Simpson clonality was computed per sample as the square root of Simpson's diversity index over productive rearrangements. In TCRdb, the immuneACCESS table is reduced to in-frame sequences with V and J assigned. These tables do not hold every clone; where another copy was compared, an unresolved V gene accounts for under half, and the others remain unexplained. V and J calls and clone size are those listed in that table; D and trimming were worked out from the DNA. The sample table contains about 180,000 clones; only one count was recorded for 70% to 90% of them. Of the sample, 2.5% to 3.5% is held by the ten largest clones.

This sample is drawn from a study of blood T cell repertoires in COVID-19 (dated by TCRdb to 2018 to 2021). About the investigation overall: Collaborator samples came from the United States, Italy and Spain and covered acute and convalescent phases of COVID-19. The prospective study material was composed of cDNA or gDNA derived from T cells, B-cell-depleted T cells, or PBMCs. Subjects who had been exposed to COVID-19, were actively infected with it, or had recovered from it provided the deeply sampled blood TCRbeta repertoires that made up the dataset. The repertoires were released in a freely available public database intended as a resource for research on the immune response to SARS-CoV-2. The samples were drawn from the first 160 participants of the ongoing ImmuneRACE study and from under 1,500 subjects provided by 6 global collaborators. A de-identified subject ID, COVID-19 status, age in years and sex were almost always included in the sample metadata. Where available, HLA class I and class II types were obtained from metadata supplied by the sample provider rather than from assay-based typing. What the authors observed across the whole study: The quantity of clinical and demographic metadata differed by source and by participant and was supplied without curation.

Germline trimming: 4 bases from V, 0 bases from J; junction bases outside gene matches: 8. The germline V gene (reference sequence) provides CDR1 SGHNT and CDR2 YYREEE. The CDR3, cysteine through phenylalanine, is 17 amino acids long. The only DNA kept is the CDR3, 51 bases in frame from the first base. Collaborating institutions collected whole blood in K2EDTA tubes following their own protocols. For TCRbeta analysis, collaborators shipped samples in one of three forms: frozen whole blood, isolated PBMCs, or DNA extracted from either of those sample types. The origin of this receptor is a man in his fifties or sixties with acute or convalescent COVID-19. The chain is encoded by TRBV5-4 joined to TRBJ2-2; 8 central nucleotides agree with TRBD2. Sequenced material: peripheral blood. The nucleotide sequence is given as TGTGCCAGCAGCCAAGGGGCGGGACTAGCGAACACCGGGGAGCTGTTTTTT. Translated, this is CASSQGAGLANTGELFF.